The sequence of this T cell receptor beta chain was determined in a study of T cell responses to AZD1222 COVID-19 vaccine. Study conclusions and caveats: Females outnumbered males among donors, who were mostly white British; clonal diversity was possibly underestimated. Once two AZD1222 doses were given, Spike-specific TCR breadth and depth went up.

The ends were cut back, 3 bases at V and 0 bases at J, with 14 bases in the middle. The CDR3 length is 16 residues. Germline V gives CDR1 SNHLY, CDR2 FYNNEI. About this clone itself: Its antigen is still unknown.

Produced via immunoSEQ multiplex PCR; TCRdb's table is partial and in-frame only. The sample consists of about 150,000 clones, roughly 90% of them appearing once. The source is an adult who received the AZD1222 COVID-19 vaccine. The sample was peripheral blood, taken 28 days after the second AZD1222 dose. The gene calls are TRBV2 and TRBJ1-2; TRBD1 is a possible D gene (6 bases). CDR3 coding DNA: TGTGCCAGCAGTGACTACAGGGCATACCCTAACTATGGCTACACCTTC. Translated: CASSDYRAYPNYGYTF.